Shown below are 21 T cell receptor beta chains from a single sample sequenced in a study of blood T cell repertoires in COVID-19 (TCRdb year 2020). The library was made by the immunoSEQ multiplex PCR assay. TCRdb took over this immuneACCESS table, retaining in-frame rearrangements with V and J assigned. Such tables are incomplete; in checked studies, under half of the missing clones stem from an unresolved V gene, and the remainder is unexplained. The sample table holds 30,000 to 40,000 clones, of which 91% were seen once. The ten top clones hold 2% to 2.5% of the sample. Sequencing was performed on peripheral blood. Receptors were obtained from a man in his forties or fifties with active COVID-19.

V is TRBV5-1 and J is TRBJ2-1; 14 bases fit TRBD2. J was trimmed by 7 bases and V by 4 bases; bases with no gene match: 4. The CDR3 is 15 amino acids. Germline-derived CDR1 and CDR2 are SGHRS and YFSETQ. Here the CDR3 reads CASSNGTSGRNEQFF. The CDR3 DNA reads as TGCGCCAGCAGCAACGGGACTAGCGGGAGAAATGAGCAGTTCTTC.

Written as DNA, the CDR3 is TGTGCCAGCAGCCAAAATGACAGGTCCTACGAGCAGTACTTC. Protein sequence: CASSQNDRSYEQYF. The chain joins TRBV3-1 (or the pseudogene TRBV3-2) to TRBJ2-7; tentative D call: TRBD1 (6 bases). CDR3 length: 14 amino acids. Germline V CDR1 and CDR2: LGHDT, YNNKEL (reference sequence). V lost 2 bases, J lost 1 base, and 9 bases lay in between.

This clone has a single count. The rearrangement joins TRBV19 to TRBJ1-1, with D possibly matching TRBD1 (6 bases). From germline, CDR1 is LNHDA and CDR2 SQIVND (reference sequence). The CDR3 spans 14 residues. Between the trimmed V and J ends, which lost 7 bases and 0 bases, there was a span of 12 bases. CDR3 region: CASNRGGVNTEAFF. The DNA of the CDR3 is TGTGCCAGTAATAGGGGGGGGGTGAACACTGAAGCTTTCTTT.

This chain links TRBV5-1 with TRBJ2-3; 9 bases are shared with TRBD2. Per the germline V gene, CDR1 is SGHRS and CDR2 is YFSETQ. The CDR3 contains 16 residues. Trimming at V came to 0 bases and at J to 4 bases, leaving 6 bases not matched to a gene. The DNA for the CDR3 is TGCGCCAGCAGCTTGGGACTGCTAGCGGGATCAGATACGCAGTATTTT. Protein product: CASSLGLLAGSDTQYF.

The rearrangement uses TRBV20-1 and TRBJ2-7; 9 bases map to TRBD2. The V and J ends lost 3 bases and 0 bases, in that order; junction bases with no gene match: 6. Germline V lookup: CDR1 DFQATT, CDR2 SNEGSKA (reference sequence). This CDR3 has 15 residues. In DNA form, the CDR3 reads TGCAGTGCTAGTGATTCTAGCGGGGCCTCCTACGAGCAGTACTTC. This encodes CSASDSSGASYEQYF.

The chain is built from TRBV10-3 and TRBJ2-1, with 8 bases lining up with TRBD1. V lost 4 bases, J lost 6 bases, and 14 bases stayed unmatched. In germline, CDR1 is ENHRY, CDR2 SYGVKD. The CDR3 length is 17 residues. The CDR3 here is CAISASSGTGVFNEQFF. The CDR3 DNA is TGTGCCATCAGTGCCAGCTCCGGGACAGGAGTTTTCAATGAGCAGTTCTTC.

This clone was found a few times. The rearrangement joins TRBV7-6 to TRBJ2-7; tentative D call: TRBD2 (7 bases). Germline CDR1 SGHVS, CDR2 FNYEAQ. V was pared by 7 bases and J by 6 bases, with 28 bases between. The CDR3 loop spans 17 amino acids. In DNA form, the CDR3 reads TGTGCCAGCACCCTCTTAGTTCCGGGGGGCCTACCCCTCGAGCAGTACTTC. Translating gives CASTLLVPGGLPLEQYF. Together with reference TRBV7-6 and TRBJ2-7, the CDR3 gives the full variable domain: GAGVSQSPRYKVTKRGQDVALRCDPISGHVSLYWYRQALGQGPEFLTYFNYEAQQDKSGLPNDRFSAERPEGSISTLTIQRTEQRDSAMYRCASTLLVPGGLPLEQYFGPGTRLTVT.

This chain connects TRBV30 to TRBJ2-1; 7 bases fit TRBD2. The CDR3 is made up of 11 amino acids. Germline assignment: CDR1 GTSNPN and CDR2 SVGIG (reference sequence). V lost 5 bases to trimming and J lost 9 bases; unmatched junction nucleotides: 4. CDR3 protein: CAWGPSGEQFF. In DNA form, the CDR3 reads TGTGCCTGGGGACCTAGCGGTGAGCAGTTCTTC.

The chain recombines TRBV4-2 with TRBJ2-2, with D unclear. This CDR3 comprises 15 residues. V lost 0 bases to trimming and J lost 5 bases, with 10 bases between them. In germline, CDR1 is LGHNA, CDR2 YNFKEQ. The CDR3 region is CASSQEKLWTGELFF. The CDR3 DNA reads as TGTGCCAGCAGCCAAGAGAAGCTCTGGACCGGGGAGCTGTTTTTT.

The table lists this clone with a count of one. V gene TRBV18 combines with J gene TRBJ2-1; perhaps TRBD2 as D (5 bases). Germline CDR1 is KGHSH and CDR2 is LQKENI. Between the trimmed V and J ends, which lost 6 bases and 7 bases, there was a span of 16 bases. The CDR3 is 14 amino acids. The CDR3 nucleotides are TGTGCCAGCTCTCCAGAAAGTAGCGTAAATGAGCAGTTCTTC. Residues: CASSPESSVNEQFF.

The rearrangement links TRBV4-3 to TRBJ2-2, with 8 bases aligning to TRBD2. CDR3 length equals 18 residues. The J segment lost 2 bases and the V segment lost 0 bases, leaving 8 bases of the junction unmatched. Germline V gene data show CDR1 as LGHNA and CDR2 as YSLEER. The chain's CDR3 is CASSQEAAGVINTGELFF. CDR3 sequence (DNA): TGCGCCAGCAGCCAAGAGGCAGCGGGGGTGATCAACACCGGGGAGCTGTTTTTT.

The chain links TRBV3-1 (or the pseudogene TRBV3-2) to TRBJ2-2; 7 bases map to TRBD2. Germline CDR1 LGHDT, CDR2 YNNKEL (reference sequence). This CDR3 spans 19 amino acids. V gave up 1 base and J gave up 5 bases; unmatched junction bases: 16. The DNA for the CDR3 is TGTGCCAGCAGCCAAGCCCCCTGGCAGCGGGAAACCGGAACCGGGGAGCTGTTTTTT. It codes for CASSQAPWQRETGTGELFF.

The genes are TRBV4-1 and TRBJ1-2, with 7 bases matching TRBD1. The J segment lost 14 bases and the V segment lost 3 bases, leaving 9 bases of the junction unmatched. Germline lookup yields CDR1 MGHRA and CDR2 YSYEKL. The CDR3 sequence is 12 residues long. The CDR3 region has the DNA TGCGCCAGCAGCCACTTTGAGAGGGGGCCTACCTTC. Its protein is CASSHFERGPTF.

Only a few counts were recorded for this clone. The chain recombines TRBV10-3 with TRBJ1-3, with TRBD1 as a possible D gene (5 bases). Between the trimmed V and J ends, which lost 6 bases and 2 bases, there was a span of 17 bases. The CDR3 is 16 residues long. Germline CDR1 and CDR2: ENHRY and SYGVKD. The CDR3 loop reads CAIRRRQPRTGNTIYF. Written as DNA, the CDR3 is TGTGCCATCAGAAGGAGACAGCCTAGAACTGGAAACACCATATATTTT.

The J gene is TRBJ2-7, the V gene TRBV14; 8 nucleotides match TRBD1. Germline V lookup: CDR1 SGHDN, CDR2 FVKESK. V gave up 2 bases and J gave up 4 bases; unmatched junction bases: 16. The CDR3 totals 18 residues. CDR3: CASSQSSPGQVGRYEQYF. The CDR3 DNA is TGTGCCAGCAGCCAATCGAGCCCGGGACAGGTGGGTCGTTACGAGCAGTACTTC. Drawing the rest from reference TRBV14 and TRBJ2-7, the complete variable domain is EAGVTQFPSHSVIEKGQTVTLRCDPISGHDNLYWYRRVMGKEIKFLLHFVKESKQDESGMPNNRFLAERTGGTYSTLKVQPAELEDSGVYFCASSQSSPGQVGRYEQYFGPGTRLTVT.

This clone is labeled medium-sized. The chain recombines TRBV4-1 with TRBJ2-1; D ambiguous. CDR3 size: 14 residues. Germline assignment: CDR1 MGHRA and CDR2 YSYEKL. The V end lost 3 bases, the J end lost 4 bases, and 10 bases lay between the germline ends. This CDR3 is CASSHPTRYNEQFF. The CDR3 region has the DNA TGCGCCAGCAGCCACCCGACACGGTACAATGAGCAGTTCTTC.

The chain joins TRBV3-1 (or the pseudogene TRBV3-2) to TRBJ2-5; D uncertain. This CDR3 is 12 amino acids long. Trimming took 0 bases from V and 3 from J, leaving 2 bases between them. The V gene's germline CDR1 is LGHDT and CDR2 YNNKEL (reference sequence). The CDR3 reads CASSQDKETQYF. Here the CDR3 DNA reads TGTGCCAGCAGCCAAGATAAAGAGACCCAGTACTTC.

The V and J genes are TRBV27 and TRBJ1-2; TRBD1 is a possible D gene (5 bases). V lost 2 bases and J lost 4, with 11 bases in between. Germline V lookup: CDR1 MNHEY, CDR2 SMNVEV (reference sequence). The CDR3 consists of 14 residues. For the CDR3, the DNA is TGTGCCAGCAGTTTAGACGGGGGTCGCTATGGCTACACCTTC. Protein product: CASSLDGGRYGYTF.

In nucleotides, the CDR3 is TGTGCCAGCAGCTTATCCACCCACGGGACCCAGTACTTC. As protein: CASSLSTHGTQYF. J is TRBJ2-5 and V is TRBV7-6, with D unresolved. Germline CDR1 and CDR2: SGHVS and FNYEAQ. V lost 2 bases, J lost 7 bases, and 11 bases lay in between. This CDR3 region has 13 residues.

The rearrangement joins TRBV2 to TRBJ2-2; 9 nucleotides match TRBD1. After removal of 9 bases from V and 5 bases from J, the junction contained 16 bases not matched to a gene. This CDR3 spans 17 amino acids. Germline V gene sequence: CDR1 SNHLY, CDR2 FYNNEI. The CDR3 DNA reads as TGTGCCAGGACCAAAGTGGGATACAGGGGGCCGACCGGGGAGCTGTTTTTT. Encoded protein: CARTKVGYRGPTGELFF. The full variable domain, rest sourced from reference TRBV2 and TRBJ2-2, is EPEVTQTPSHQVTQMGQEVILRCVPISNHLYFYWYRQILGQKVEFLVSFYNNEISEKSEIFDDQFSVERPDGSNFTLKIRSTKLEDSAMYFCARTKVGYRGPTGELFFGEGSRLTVL.

J is TRBJ2-3 and V is TRBV5-5, with no clear D. The CDR3 length is 14 residues. Germline V gene sequence: CDR1 SGHKS, CDR2 YYEKEE (reference sequence). Trimming took off 4 bases at V and 3 bases at J, with 12 bases between the two ends. CDR3: CASSTGVGTDTQYF. CDR3 coding DNA: TGTGCCAGCAGCACCGGAGTCGGGACAGATACGCAGTATTTT.